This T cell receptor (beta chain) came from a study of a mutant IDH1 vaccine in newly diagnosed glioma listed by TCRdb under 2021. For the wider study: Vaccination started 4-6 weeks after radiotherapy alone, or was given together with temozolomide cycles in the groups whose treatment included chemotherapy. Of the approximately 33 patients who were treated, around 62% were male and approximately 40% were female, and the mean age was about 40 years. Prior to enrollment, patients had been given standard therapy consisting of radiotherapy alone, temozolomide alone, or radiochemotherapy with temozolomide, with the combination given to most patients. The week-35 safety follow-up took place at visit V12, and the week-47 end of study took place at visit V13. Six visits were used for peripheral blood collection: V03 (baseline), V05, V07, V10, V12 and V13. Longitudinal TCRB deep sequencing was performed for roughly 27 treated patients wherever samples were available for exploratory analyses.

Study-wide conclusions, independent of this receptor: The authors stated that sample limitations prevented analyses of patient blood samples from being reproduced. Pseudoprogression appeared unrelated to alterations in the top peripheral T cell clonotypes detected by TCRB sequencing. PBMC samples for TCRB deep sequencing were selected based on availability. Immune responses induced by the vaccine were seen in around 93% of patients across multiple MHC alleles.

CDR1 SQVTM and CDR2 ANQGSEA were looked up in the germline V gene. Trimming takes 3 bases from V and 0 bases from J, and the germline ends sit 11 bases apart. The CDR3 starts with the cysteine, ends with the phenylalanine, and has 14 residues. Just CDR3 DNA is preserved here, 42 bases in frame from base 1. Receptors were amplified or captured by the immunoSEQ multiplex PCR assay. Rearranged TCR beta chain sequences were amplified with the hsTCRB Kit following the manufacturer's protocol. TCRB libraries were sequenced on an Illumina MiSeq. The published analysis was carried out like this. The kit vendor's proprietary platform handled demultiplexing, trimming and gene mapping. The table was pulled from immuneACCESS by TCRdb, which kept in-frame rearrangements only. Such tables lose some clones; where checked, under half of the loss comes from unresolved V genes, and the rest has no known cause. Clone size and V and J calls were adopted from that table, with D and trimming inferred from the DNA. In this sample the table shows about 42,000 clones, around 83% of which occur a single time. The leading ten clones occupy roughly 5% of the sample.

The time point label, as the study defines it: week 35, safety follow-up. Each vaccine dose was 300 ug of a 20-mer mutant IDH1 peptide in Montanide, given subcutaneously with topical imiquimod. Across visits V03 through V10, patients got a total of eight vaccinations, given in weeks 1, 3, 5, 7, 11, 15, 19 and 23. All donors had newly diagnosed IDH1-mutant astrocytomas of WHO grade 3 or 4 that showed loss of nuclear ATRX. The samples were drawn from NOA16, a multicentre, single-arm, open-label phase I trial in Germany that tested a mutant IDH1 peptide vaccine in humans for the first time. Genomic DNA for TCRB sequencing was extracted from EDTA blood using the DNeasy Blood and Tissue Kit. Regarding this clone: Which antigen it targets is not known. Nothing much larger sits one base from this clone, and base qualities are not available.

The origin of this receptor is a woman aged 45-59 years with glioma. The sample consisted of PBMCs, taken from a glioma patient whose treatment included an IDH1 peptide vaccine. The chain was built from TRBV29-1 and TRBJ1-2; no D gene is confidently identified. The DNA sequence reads TGCAGCGTTGATGTGCAGGTCCCTAACTATGGCTACACCTTC. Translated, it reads CSVDVQVPNYGYTF. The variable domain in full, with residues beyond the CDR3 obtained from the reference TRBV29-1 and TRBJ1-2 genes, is SAVISQKPSRDICQRGTSLTIQCQVDSQVTMMFWYRQQPGQSLTLIATANQGSEATYESGFVIDKFPISRPNLTFSTLTVSNMSPEDSSIYLCSVDVQVPNYGYTFGSGTRLTVV.